Listed here is a single T cell receptor (beta chain). Its target is not known. CDR1 and CDR2 from the germline V gene are DFQATT and SNEGSKA (reference sequence). There are 13 residues in the CDR3. Trimming took 5 bases from V and 4 from J, leaving 9 bases between them. It was with unique molecular identifiers that the TCRbeta library was prepared. Each CDR3 protein gets one entry after TCRdb re-called the PCR reads with MiXCR. There are almost 600,000 distinct CDR3 sequences in the sample; 25% to 30% occur only once, and around 36% lies in the top ten. The data were taken from a study of T-cell reconstitution after alpha-beta-depleted transplantation in children. Findings and limits, study-wide: Diversity and T-cell counts at one year after transplant derived mostly from new T cells. Surviving recipient T cells and thymic progenitors underlay high day-60 TCRbeta diversity in some patients.

J is TRBJ1-6 and V is TRBV20-1; D possibly corresponds to TRBD1 (5 bases). The material was PBMCs, obtained before TCRalphabeta/CD19-depleted stem cell transplant. The receptor was isolated from a boy in the first two years of life with Wiskott-Aldrich syndrome, due to receive a stem cell transplant. The CDR3 region is CSAAGRYNSPLHF. CDR3 nucleotides: TGCAGTGCTGCGGGACGGTATAATTCACCCCTCCACTTT.